These 5 T cell receptor beta chains share one sample of origin, sequenced in a study of cytomegalovirus exposure and HLA in healthy donors. The PCR ran on 60 Vbeta and 13 Jbeta primers. Produced via immunoSEQ multiplex PCR; TCRdb's table is partial and in-frame only. Of roughly 190,000 clones listed, around 82% are singletons. The source material was PBMCs. Receptors were obtained from a man between 18 and 29 years old in good health and CMV-seronegative.

CDR3 coding DNA: TGTGCCAGCTCACCTTCCGGTTACCGCGAAAAACTGTTTTTT. Residues: CASSPSGYREKLFF. This chain links TRBV18 with TRBJ1-4; no definite D call. The CDR3 sequence is 14 residues long. The V end lost 3 bases, the J end lost 8 bases, and 13 bases lay between the germline ends. CDR1 KGHSH and CDR2 LQKENI come from the germline V gene.

This chain uses TRBV27 with TRBJ2-1, with TRBD1 matching 8 bases. With V trimmed by 8 bases and J by 9 bases, 18 bases remained unmatched. The CDR3 is 16 residues long. CDR1 is MNHEY, CDR2 SMNVEV, per germline (reference sequence). The CDR3 DNA is TGTGCCAGCGCATCAGGGGGCGGATACTCGCTTCTTGAGCAGTTCTTC. Its protein is CASASGGGYSLLEQFF.

The chain recombines TRBV7-8 with TRBJ2-3; 16 positions agree with TRBD2. Per germline, CDR1 SGHVS and CDR2 FQNEAQ. The CDR3 contains 20 residues. J lost 5 bases, V lost 5 bases, and 16 bases had no gene match. CDR3 in amino acids: CASSIRTGTSGRAAGDTQYF. CDR3 in DNA: TGTGCCAGCAGCATCAGAACCGGGACTAGCGGGAGGGCCGCGGGAGATACGCAGTATTTT.

The rearrangement joins TRBV9 to TRBJ2-7, with D perhaps matching TRBD2 (6 bases). This CDR3 spans 15 amino acids. Trimming stripped 4 bases from V and 3 bases from J, with 17 bases between. CDR1 is SGDLS, CDR2 YYNGEE, per germline. CDR3 sequence: CASSPSQRADYEQYF. The CDR3 coding sequence is TGTGCCAGCAGCCCGAGCCAGCGGGCCGACTACGAGCAGTACTTC.

V and J are TRBV6-1 and TRBJ2-7; TRBD2 agrees at 9 bases. CDR1 is MNHNS and CDR2 is SASEGT in the germline V gene. There are 17 residues in the CDR3. Trimming cost V 3 bases and J 3 bases; bases outside gene matches: 12. This chain's CDR3 is CASSETFSGTSYYEQYF. CDR3 bases: TGTGCCAGCAGTGAGACCTTCTCCGGGACTAGCTACTACGAGCAGTACTTC.